Below are 8 T cell receptor beta chains sequenced from a single sample in a study of blood T cell repertoires in COVID-19. Profiled with immunoSEQ multiplex PCR; TCRdb holds only in-frame clones, not every one. The sample holds approximately 200,000 clones; just under 90% are singletons and the top ten take approximately 6.2%. Input material: peripheral blood. The receptors were gathered from a man between 60 and 75 years old who had recovered from COVID-19.

This sequence joins TRBV30 and TRBJ1-5; the D gene is possibly TRBD1 (5 bases). The V and J ends lost 3 bases and 0 bases respectively, with 21 bases between them. Germline-derived CDR1 and CDR2 are GTSNPN and SVGIG (reference sequence). The CDR3 totals 18 residues. The CDR3 region has the DNA TGTGCCTGGAGCCGAGGGCGCTTGGGACTTAATAGCAATCAGCCCCAGCATTTT. Residues: CAWSRGRLGLNSNQPQHF.

The rearrangement uses TRBV7-9 and TRBJ1-5; no clear D gene. This CDR3 region has 16 residues. V lost 0 bases and J 5 bases, leaving 14 bases between the germline ends. Looked up from germline, CDR1 is SEHNR and CDR2 is FQNEAQ (reference sequence). CDR3 coding DNA: TGTGCCAGCAGCTTAGCCCGAGGAGGAAGTCATCAGCCCCAGCATTTT. It codes for CASSLARGGSHQPQHF.

The gene calls are TRBV11-2 and TRBJ2-3; TRBD2 agrees at 7 bases. The CDR3 spans 14 residues. Unmatched junction bases numbered 3, after V lost 4 bases and J lost 2 bases. CDR1 and CDR2 from the germline V gene are SGHAT and FQNNGV. DNA of the CDR3: TGTGCCAGCAGCTGGGACTATAACACAGATACGCAGTATTTT. Amino acids: CASSWDYNTDTQYF.

This clone has a single count. The chain uses TRBV10-2 and TRBJ2-1; TRBD2 matches 8 bases. The V gene's germline CDR1 is WSHSY and CDR2 SAAADI. This CDR3 contains 13 residues. J lost 7 bases, V lost 4 bases, and 3 bases had no gene match. The CDR3 loop reads CASSVGGRNEQFF. The CDR3 DNA is TGCGCCAGCAGTGTAGGCGGGAGGAATGAGCAGTTCTTC.

The CDR3 DNA sequence: TGTGCCAGTACTCTACAAAGCGGGGCCTACAATGAGCAGTTCTTC. The encoded protein is CASTLQSGAYNEQFF. The chain carries TRBV19 and TRBJ2-1; 7 bases agree with TRBD2. This CDR3 is built from 15 residues. The ends lost 7 bases at V and 2 bases at J; junction bases unmatched: 8. Germline V gene lookup returns CDR1 LNHDA and CDR2 SQIVND (reference sequence).

The chain carries TRBV2 and TRBJ2-1; 8 nucleotides agree with TRBD1. In germline, CDR1 is SNHLY, CDR2 FYNNEI. J gave up 8 bases and V 5 bases, and 14 bases lay outside the gene matches. The CDR3 has 16 amino acids. CDR3 region: CASSSRRDRLIYEQFF. Here the CDR3 DNA reads TGTGCCAGCAGTAGCCGCAGGGACAGGTTAATATATGAGCAGTTCTTC.

This clone was counted only a few times. The chain couples TRBV5-1 to TRBJ1-2; 7 bases agree with TRBD1. Per the germline V gene, CDR1 is SGHRS and CDR2 is YFSETQ. This CDR3 is 12 amino acids long. V trimming: 4 bases; J trimming: 9 bases; junction bases outside the gene matches: 6. The chain's CDR3 is CASSGDRASYTF. CDR3 bases: TGCGCCAGCAGCGGTGACAGGGCAAGCTACACCTTC.

This chain joins TRBV1 and TRBJ1-5; TRBD1 was called by the table and not checked on the DNA. TRBV1 is noted as a pseudogene. The CDR3 runs 16 residues. This CDR3 is CTSSQEWVQADQPQHF. The CDR3 region has the DNA TGCACCAGCAGCCAAGAATGGGTACAGGCAGATCAGCCCCAGCATTTT.